Below, 29 T cell receptor beta chains from the same sample are listed, as sequenced in a study of T-cell memory formation after mild COVID-19. Each CDR3 protein is one row after TCRdb ran MiXCR on the 5' RACE reads. The sample contains 150,000 or so distinct CDR3 sequences, around 10% of which appear only once. The material sequenced was PBMCs or a T cell subset sorted from them (not recorded which). All receptors come from a man aged 18 to 35 who had mild COVID-19 (a few samples of this study predate the infection). Cell type and time point are not known.

V usage is TRBV29-1 and J usage is TRBJ1-2, with D possibly being TRBD1 (5 bases). The V end was cut by 0 bases, the J end by 4 bases, with 9 bases between. The CDR3 covers 13 residues. The germline V gene encodes CDR1 SQVTM and CDR2 ANQGSEA. The CDR3 region is CSVEEDSSYGYTF. The CDR3 DNA is TGCAGCGTTGAAGAAGACAGCTCCTATGGCTACACCTTC.

This clonotype was counted between two and nine times. The chain has TRBV9 and TRBJ2-2; weak D call: TRBD1 (6 bases). Germline V gives CDR1 SGDLS, CDR2 YYNGEE. This CDR3 is built from 16 residues. Trimming left V 3 bases short and J 0 bases short, with 12 bases between. The CDR3: CASSGTGWANTGELFF. CDR3 coding DNA: TGTGCCAGCAGCGGAACAGGGTGGGCGAACACCGGGGAGCTGTTTTTT.

At least ten counts were recorded for this clonotype. This chain connects TRBV20-1 to TRBJ2-7, with D tentatively TRBD1 (6 bases). The CDR3 contains 13 residues. Looked up from germline, CDR1 is DFQATT and CDR2 is SNEGSKA (reference sequence). V dropped 3 bases and J dropped 3 bases, with 12 bases sitting between them. This CDR3 reads CSASNFRGYEQYF. Written as DNA, the CDR3 is TGCAGTGCTAGCAATTTCAGGGGCTACGAGCAGTACTTC.

The sample holds a few counts of this clonotype. The chain couples TRBV27 to TRBJ1-6; 12 positions agree with TRBD1. Per germline, CDR1 MNHEY and CDR2 SMNVEV (reference sequence). The CDR3 sequence is 15 residues long. Losses at the gene ends were 8 bases for V and 9 bases for J; bases not matched to a gene: 8. The CDR3 coding sequence is TGTGCCAGCCGTGGGACAGGGGGCTCGGGTTCACCCCTCCACTTT. It is translated as CASRGTGGSGSPLHF.

This rearrangement joins TRBV5-1 to TRBJ2-2; no clear D gene. CDR1 and CDR2 (germline): SGHRS, YFSETQ. This CDR3 is built from 13 residues. V was trimmed by 5 bases and J by 3 bases, leaving 8 bases between them. The CDR3 is CASRPQDTGELFF. In DNA, the CDR3 is TGCGCCAGCAGACCGCAGGACACCGGGGAGCTGTTTTTT.

The gene calls are TRBV27 and TRBJ1-6; TRBD1 matches at 9 bases. The V and J ends lost 6 bases and 9 bases, in that order; junction bases with no gene match: 9. Germline V gene data show CDR1 as MNHEY and CDR2 as SMNVEV (reference sequence). The CDR3 sequence is 15 residues long. The CDR3, as DNA: TGTGCCAGCAGCCCCCTTGGGACAGGGCTTTCACCCCTCCACTTT. It encodes CASSPLGTGLSPLHF.

This clonotype was observed a handful of times. The chain employs TRBV7-3 and TRBJ2-3, with D unresolved. Trimming left V 2 bases short and J 0 bases short, with 12 bases between. The CDR3 is 16 amino acids. Per germline, CDR1 SGHTA and CDR2 FQGTGA. In DNA form, the CDR3 reads TGTGCCAGCAGCTTATCTATGCAGGAAAGCACAGATACGCAGTATTTT. Its translation: CASSLSMQESTDTQYF.

Here the CDR3 reads CASSYLAVGTEAFF. For the CDR3, the DNA is TGTGCCAGCAGTTACCTTGCGGTCGGGACTGAAGCTTTCTTT. The chain joins TRBV6-5 to TRBJ1-1; the D is unclear. CDR1 is MNHEY and CDR2 is SVGAGI in the germline V gene. The CDR3 has 14 residues. V lost 2 bases and J lost 5, with 12 bases in between.

This clonotype has just a few counts. The rearrangement joins TRBV20-1 to TRBJ2-5; D is perhaps TRBD1 or TRBD2 (6 bases each). Per the germline V gene, CDR1 is DFQATT and CDR2 is SNEGSKA (reference sequence). The V end lost 5 bases, the J end lost 5 bases, and 18 bases lay between the germline ends. There are 14 residues in the CDR3. CDR3 DNA: TGCAGTGCTCCCCCGTCGGGGGCGGGGGAGACCCAGTACTTC. It codes for CSAPPSGAGETQYF.

This clonotype has ten or more counts. The V gene is TRBV3-1, the J gene TRBJ1-2, with D perhaps TRBD1 (6 bases). The length of the CDR3 is 16 residues. CDR1 is LGHDT and CDR2 is YNNKEL in the germline V gene (reference sequence). With 2 bases removed from V and 5 bases from J, the gap between germline ends came to 18 bases. The CDR3 bases are TGTGCCAGCAGCCAATACTCAGGGGTACGTTCATATGGCTACACCTTC. Translation gives CASSQYSGVRSYGYTF. The complete variable domain, with remaining parts taken from reference TRBV3-1 and TRBJ1-2, reads DTAVSQTPKYLVTQMGNDKSIKCEQNLGHDTMYWYKQDSKKFLKIMFSYNNKELIINETVPNRFSPKSPDKAHLNLHINSLELGDSAVYFCASSQYSGVRSYGYTFGSGTRLTVV.

At least ten counts were recorded for this clonotype. This chain uses TRBV12-3 or TRBV12-4 with TRBJ2-1; 10 bases match TRBD2. The CDR3 has 14 amino acids. With V trimmed by 6 bases and J by 5 bases, 4 bases remained unmatched. The CDR3: CASSRSGGDNEQFF. CDR3 nucleotide sequence: TGTGCCAGCAGCCGAAGCGGGGGGGACAATGAGCAGTTCTTC.

V and J are TRBV4-1 and TRBJ1-1; D uncertain. The ends were cut back, 4 bases at V and 1 base at J, with 22 bases in the middle. This CDR3 region has 18 residues. CDR1 is MGHRA, CDR2 YSYEKL, per germline. As DNA, the CDR3 is TGCGCCAGCAGCCCCGGAAGGGCCAGGTCCAGTTGGAACACTGAAGCTTTCTTT. Translation gives CASSPGRARSSWNTEAFF.

This clonotype was observed many times. V usage is TRBV9 and J usage is TRBJ2-3; D call uncertain. The germline V gene encodes CDR1 SGDLS and CDR2 YYNGEE. V lost 2 bases and J lost 2, with 6 bases in between. The CDR3 runs to 13 residues. This chain's CDR3 is CASSVLNTDTQYF. The DNA for the CDR3 is TGTGCCAGCAGCGTCCTAAACACAGATACGCAGTATTTT.

CDR3 protein: CASSQDRRPVGNIQYF. The CDR3 DNA follows: TGCGCCAGCAGCCAAGATCGCAGGCCAGTGGGGAACATTCAGTACTTC. V and J are TRBV4-3 and TRBJ2-4; D is unclear. CDR3 length equals 16 residues. V was pared by 0 bases and J by 7 bases, with 16 bases between. Germline V CDR1 and CDR2: LGHNA, YSLEER.

This chain links TRBV5-1 with TRBJ1-4; unclear D gene. The V and J ends lost 4 bases and 8 bases respectively, with 18 bases between them. Germline loops: CDR1 SGHRS, CDR2 YFSETQ. The CDR3 has 15 amino acids. CDR3: CASSPGLTGNEKLFF. The CDR3 nucleotides are TGCGCCAGCAGCCCTGGTCTCACCGGGAACGAAAAACTGTTTTTT. Using reference TRBV5-1 and TRBJ1-4 for the parts outside the CDR3, the full variable domain is KAGVTQTPRYLIKTRGQQVTLSCSPISGHRSVSWYQQTPGQGLQFLFEYFSETQRNKGNFPGRFSGRQFSNSRSEMNVSTLELGDSALYLCASSPGLTGNEKLFFGSGTQLSVL.

The genes are TRBV4-1 and TRBJ1-1; 11 nucleotides align to TRBD1. Germline-derived CDR1 and CDR2 are MGHRA and YSYEKL. Germline trimming cut 1 base from V and 12 bases from J; bases unmatched to any gene: 13. The CDR3 runs to 16 residues. CDR3 sequence: CASSQAPGQGGVVSFF. DNA for the CDR3: TGCGCCAGCAGCCAAGCACCGGGACAGGGGGGGGTTGTGTCTTTCTTT.

This clonotype has just a few counts. At one end the junction does not follow the germline gene, possibly because of a read error. The chain uses TRBV11-2 and TRBJ2-3; the D gene is possibly TRBD2 (5 bases). The germline V gene encodes CDR1 SGHAT and CDR2 FQNNGV. CDR3 size: 15 residues. In nucleotides, the CDR3 is TGTGCCAGCAGCCTCCGGGGTAGGGCGGCCGATACGCAGTACTTT. The encoded protein is CASSLRGRAADTQYF.

This clonotype was counted many times. The J gene is TRBJ2-7, the V gene TRBV7-8, with 10 nucleotides matching TRBD1. V dropped 5 bases and J dropped 3; count of bases not matched to a gene: 10. The CDR3 is 16 residues long. CDR1 is SGHVS and CDR2 is FQNEAQ in the germline V gene. As DNA, the CDR3 is TGTGCCAGCAGCCCACCGCTAAGGACAGGGGGCTACGAGCAGTACTTC. Translating it yields CASSPPLRTGGYEQYF.

The table lists this clonotype with many counts. The chain links TRBV5-4 to TRBJ2-3; TRBD2 agrees at 8 bases. V dropped 7 bases and J dropped 0; count of bases not matched to a gene: 7. Germline-derived CDR1 and CDR2 are SGHNT and YYREEE (reference sequence). The CDR3 consists of 15 residues. The CDR3 here is CASARGGPSTDTQYF. The CDR3 DNA reads TGTGCCAGCGCACGCGGGGGGCCTAGCACAGATACGCAGTATTTT.

This sequence joins TRBV28 and TRBJ1-6; D is unresolved. Between the trimmed V and J ends, which lost 3 bases and 6 bases, there was a span of 9 bases. This CDR3 comprises 14 residues. In germline, CDR1 is MDHEN, CDR2 SYDVKM. The DNA for the CDR3 is TGTGCCAGCAGTTTCCGCTGGGGTAATTCACCCCTCCACTTT. Translation: CASSFRWGNSPLHF.

In nucleotides, the CDR3 is TGCGCCAGCAGCTTGAATCCGGAAACCTACGAGCAGTACTTC. This codes for CASSLNPETYEQYF. The gene calls are TRBV5-1 and TRBJ2-7; D is ambiguous. Trimming cost V 1 base and J 2 bases, with 10 bases left between them. The CDR3 has 14 residues. In germline, CDR1 is SGHRS, CDR2 YFSETQ.

The gene calls are TRBV23-1 and TRBJ2-7; 9 bases are shared with TRBD1. TRBV23-1 is assigned to the ORF class and has an uncertain function. There are 20 residues in the CDR3. V was pared by 5 bases and J by 4 bases, with 24 bases of the junction left unmatched. This CDR3 reads CASSNYATNLWDREWYEQYV. CDR3 nucleotide sequence: TGCGCCAGCAGTAATTACGCCACAAACCTTTGGGACAGGGAGTGGTACGAGCAGTACGTC.

This clonotype was counted only a few times. This chain links TRBV7-2 with TRBJ2-7; TRBD1 agrees at 7 bases. Germline V CDR1 and CDR2: SGHTA, FQGNSA. CDR3 length: 16 amino acids. The V gene end was trimmed by 4 bases and the J gene end by 1 base; junction bases not matched to a gene: 10. CDR3 sequence reads: CASSSGIGGPSYEQYF. The CDR3 bases are TGTGCCAGCAGCTCGGGAATAGGGGGCCCTTCCTACGAGCAGTACTTC.

CDR3 bases: TGCAGTGCCCGGGGAGGGGGCTTGGTGAACACTGAAGCTTTCTTT. It is translated as CSARGGGLVNTEAFF. V usage is TRBV20-1 and J usage is TRBJ1-1, with 7 bases matching TRBD1. The CDR3 loop spans 15 amino acids. The V gene end was trimmed by 6 bases and the J gene end by 0 bases; junction bases not matched to a gene: 10. Germline V gene lookup returns CDR1 DFQATT and CDR2 SNEGSKA (reference sequence).

The rearrangement links TRBV7-3 to TRBJ2-1; 8 bases map to TRBD1. The junction had 1 base not matched to a gene; V was cut back by 1 base and J by 2 bases. Per the germline V gene, CDR1 is SGHTA and CDR2 is FQGTGA. This CDR3 comprises 15 residues. The chain's CDR3 is CASSLKGQAYNEQFF. The CDR3 region has the DNA TGTGCCAGCAGCTTAAAGGGACAGGCCTACAATGAGCAGTTCTTC.

The V call is TRBV20-1, the J call TRBJ2-5; the D gene is possibly TRBD2 (5 bases). Germline CDR1 reads DFQATT; CDR2 reads SNEGSKA (reference sequence). Trimming left V 6 bases short and J 4 bases short, with 15 bases between. The CDR3 covers 13 residues. The DNA for the CDR3 is TGCAGTGCCCTTGTGGGAGTATCAGAGACCCAGTACTTC. Translated: CSALVGVSETQYF.

The chain has TRBV7-8 and TRBJ1-2, with D tentatively TRBD1 (5 bases). Per the germline V gene, CDR1 is SGHVS and CDR2 is FQNEAQ. The CDR3 covers 15 residues. Trimming removed 5 bases at V and 8 bases at J, with 21 bases between. The CDR3 sequence is CASSPRGGVYGGYTF. For the CDR3, the DNA is TGTGCCAGCAGCCCCCGAGGAGGGGTTTACGGGGGCTACACCTTC.

This chain uses TRBV3-1 with TRBJ2-7; D may be TRBD2 (7 bases). The germline gives CDR1 LGHDT, CDR2 YNNKEL (reference sequence). V was pared by 5 bases and J by 5 bases, with 16 bases between. CDR3 length: 14 residues. CDR3 DNA sequence: TGTGCCAGCAGCGTTCTAGGGGGGGGCCACGAGCAGTACTTC. Its protein is CASSVLGGGHEQYF.

This clonotype was recorded at least ten times. This rearrangement joins TRBV20-1 to TRBJ1-4; D not resolved. CDR3 length: 14 residues. Trimming took 7 bases from V and 0 from J, leaving 12 bases between them. CDR1 is DFQATT, CDR2 SNEGSKA, per germline (reference sequence). CDR3 sequence (DNA): TGCAGTGTCCGTGAACTAGCAACTAATGAAAAACTGTTTTTT. Its translation is CSVRELATNEKLFF.